Below, 25 T cell receptor beta chains from the same sample are listed, as sequenced in a study of cytomegalovirus exposure and HLA in healthy donors. This table comes from immunoSEQ multiplex PCR, and its TCRdb copy is limited to in-frame clones, with some not included. In the table there are around 170,000 clones, around 85% of which are singletons. Sequences were obtained from PBMCs. The receptor set was obtained from a man aged 18 to 30 in good health and CMV-seropositive.

The chain combines TRBV19 with TRBJ1-2; the match to TRBD1 covers 8 bases. Germline loops: CDR1 LNHDA, CDR2 SQIVND (reference sequence). The CDR3 consists of 12 residues. The V segment lost 1 base and the J segment 8 bases; nucleotides outside the gene matches: 0. The CDR3 here is CASSIGTGGYTF. For the CDR3, the DNA is TGTGCCAGTAGTATAGGGACAGGGGGCTACACCTTC.

The rearrangement joins TRBV30 to TRBJ1-1; the match to TRBD1 covers 7 bases. CDR3 length equals 15 residues. Per the germline V gene, CDR1 is GTSNPN and CDR2 is SVGIG (reference sequence). With 3 bases clipped from V and 1 base from J, the junction kept 8 bases outside the gene matches. CDR3 amino acids: CAWSPRDSWNTEAFF. In DNA form, the CDR3 reads TGTGCCTGGAGCCCCCGGGACAGCTGGAACACTGAAGCTTTCTTT.

The V and J genes are TRBV19 and TRBJ2-1; TRBD2 aligns across 10 bases. Trimming cost V 5 bases and J 0 bases; bases outside gene matches: 7. The CDR3 has 17 amino acids. The germline CDR1 and CDR2 sequences are LNHDA and SQIVND (reference sequence). In DNA form, the CDR3 reads TGTGCCAGTAGTTACCCGACTAGCGGGCGCTCCTACAATGAGCAGTTCTTC. It specifies CASSYPTSGRSYNEQFF.

The chain links TRBV6-5 to TRBJ2-1; 13 bases match TRBD2. The CDR3 loop spans 15 amino acids. Germline V gene lookup returns CDR1 MNHEY and CDR2 SVGAGI. With V trimmed by 6 bases and J by 7 bases, 6 bases remained unmatched. CDR3: CASSRRTSGGNEQFF. The CDR3 DNA is TGTGCCAGCAGCCGCCGGACTAGCGGGGGAAATGAGCAGTTCTTC.

The V and J genes are TRBV5-6 and TRBJ2-3; 8 nucleotides align to TRBD1. In germline, CDR1 is SGHDT, CDR2 YYEEEE. V was pared by 4 bases and J by 2 bases, with 6 bases of the junction left unmatched. The CDR3 contains 15 residues. The CDR3 nucleotides are TGTGCCAGCAGCCTTCGGACAGGGCACACAGATACGCAGTATTTT. Protein product: CASSLRTGHTDTQYF.

The chain carries TRBV27 and TRBJ2-1; D is uncertain. Germline loops: CDR1 MNHEY, CDR2 SMNVEV (reference sequence). Trimming shortened V by 1 base and J by 4 bases, and 8 bases separated the two germline ends. The CDR3 runs 14 residues. In DNA form, the CDR3 reads TGTGCCAGCAGTTTATTAGCTACTTACAATGAGCAGTTCTTC. Residues: CASSLLATYNEQFF.

In its sample, this clone was seen once. V is TRBV4-2 and J is TRBJ2-3; 11 nucleotides line up with TRBD2. Germline assignment: CDR1 LGHNA and CDR2 YNFKEQ. V dropped 1 base and J dropped 1; count of bases not matched to a gene: 10. This CDR3 contains 19 residues. In nucleotides, the CDR3 is TGTGCCAGCAGCCAAGCTTTAGCGGGAGGGCCGCTAGGCACAGATACGCAGTATTTT. It encodes CASSQALAGGPLGTDTQYF.

This clone appeared once. This chain uses TRBV28 with TRBJ1-4, with D hard to call. This CDR3 spans 14 amino acids. CDR1 is MDHEN and CDR2 is SYDVKM in the germline V gene. Trimming cost V 2 bases and J 5 bases, with 9 bases left between them. The CDR3 nucleotides are TGTGCCAGCAGTTTAATCGGGTCGAATGAAAAACTGTTTTTT. Amino acids: CASSLIGSNEKLFF.

The rearrangement links TRBV28 to TRBJ2-7, with 10 positions matching TRBD1. Germline CDR1 is MDHEN and CDR2 is SYDVKM. V shed 4 bases and J 4 bases; nucleotides not matched to a gene: 13. CDR3 length: 17 residues. DNA for the CDR3: TGTGCCAGCAGTTCTTTTACCGGGACAGGGGAACAATACGAGCAGTACTTC. Its protein product is CASSSFTGTGEQYEQYF.

As concerns this clone: Other DNA sequences from this sample encode an identical CDR3 as well. This chain links TRBV7-2 with TRBJ2-1, with unresolved D. V was pared by 4 bases and J by 0 bases, with 4 bases between. Germline values: CDR1 SGHTA, CDR2 FQGNSA. The CDR3 extends over 13 amino acids. CDR3 DNA: TGTGCCAGCAGCTCCCTCTCCTACAATGAGCAGTTCTTC. This translates into CASSSLSYNEQFF.

This clone was seen more than once but under ten times. Other nucleotide sequences from this sample produce the same CDR3. This rearrangement joins TRBV18 to TRBJ2-7, with 7 bases identical to TRBD1. The CDR3 is made up of 12 amino acids. Germline V gives CDR1 KGHSH, CDR2 LQKENI. Trimming cost V 3 bases and J 4 bases; bases outside gene matches: 0. The CDR3 here is CASSPRGYEQYF. Written as DNA, the CDR3 is TGTGCCAGCTCACCCAGGGGGTACGAGCAGTACTTC.

This rearrangement joins TRBV7-3 to TRBJ1-1; 7 bases line up with TRBD1. CDR3 length equals 14 residues. CDR1 SGHTA and CDR2 FQGTGA come from the germline V gene. With 8 bases clipped from V and 1 base from J, the junction kept 7 bases outside the gene matches. The CDR3 loop reads CASSPQGGNTEAFF. In nucleotides, the CDR3 is TGTGCCAGCTCCCCTCAGGGGGGGAACACTGAAGCTTTCTTT.

This chain connects TRBV7-9 to TRBJ1-5; possibly TRBD1 for D (5 bases). Germline V gene sequence: CDR1 SEHNR, CDR2 FQNEAQ (reference sequence). V lost 4 bases to trimming and J lost 1 base, with 11 bases between them. The CDR3 length is 15 residues. The CDR3 sequence is CASSWGGTSNQPQHF. CDR3 nucleotide sequence: TGTGCCAGCAGCTGGGGGGGGACGAGCAATCAGCCCCAGCATTTT.

The rearrangement uses TRBV28 and TRBJ2-3; TRBD2 might be the D (6 bases). Germline values: CDR1 MDHEN, CDR2 SYDVKM. This CDR3 spans 14 amino acids. V was pared by 11 bases and J by 1 base, with 16 bases between. The CDR3 here is CASSEAGRTDTQYF. The CDR3 DNA sequence: TGTGCCTCCTCGGAGGCGGGACGCACAGATACGCAGTATTTT.

The CDR3 sequence: CASQQGESNQPQHF. The CDR3 coding sequence is TGCGCCAGCCAACAGGGAGAAAGCAATCAGCCCCAGCATTTT. The rearrangement joins TRBV23-1 to TRBJ1-5; perhaps TRBD1 as D (6 bases). TRBV23-1 is flagged as an ORF with uncertain function. V dropped 8 bases and J dropped 1 base, with 12 bases sitting between them. This CDR3 region has 14 residues.

The chain links TRBV5-4 to TRBJ1-2; possible D gene TRBD1, 5 bases. This CDR3 contains 13 residues. Germline CDR1 is SGHNT and CDR2 is YYREEE (reference sequence). V was pared by 2 bases and J by 4 bases, with 9 bases between. The CDR3 protein is CASSLGEGYGYTF. The CDR3 nucleotides are TGTGCCAGCAGCTTAGGGGAAGGCTATGGCTACACCTTC.

This clone was detected only once. This chain uses TRBV13 with TRBJ2-1, with D tentatively TRBD1 (6 bases). CDR1 is PRHDT and CDR2 is FYEKMQ in the germline V gene (reference sequence). This CDR3 region has 15 residues. The V and J ends lost 2 bases and 1 base respectively, with 9 bases between them. In DNA form, the CDR3 reads TGTGCCAGCAGCTTACAGGGGATATCCTACAATGAGCAGTTCTTC. It codes for CASSLQGISYNEQFF.

The chain combines TRBV10-3 with TRBJ2-2, with D unclear. This CDR3 comprises 16 residues. V was clipped by 6 bases and J by 6 bases, with 20 bases between them. CDR1 is ENHRY and CDR2 is SYGVKD in the germline V gene. The CDR3 nucleotides are TGTGCCATCAGCGAGGCTAGTCGCCCCGAAGCCGGGGAGCTGTTTTTT. As protein: CAISEASRPEAGELFF.

The chain joins TRBV5-1 to TRBJ2-1, with D unresolved. This CDR3 has 15 residues. V was trimmed by 0 bases and J by 0 bases, leaving 7 bases between them. CDR1 and CDR2 (germline): SGHRS, YFSETQ. The CDR3 region has the DNA TGCGCCAGCAGCTTGGAAACAGTCTCCTACAATGAGCAGTTCTTC. This gives the protein CASSLETVSYNEQFF.

In its sample, this clone was seen once. A read error may explain this, as a much larger clone is one base away. The chain couples TRBV6-1 to TRBJ2-3; 14 bases agree with TRBD2. J lost 4 bases, V lost 4 bases, and 1 base had no gene match. This CDR3 is built from 15 residues. Germline values: CDR1 MNHNS, CDR2 SASEGT. CDR3 loop: CASSGTSGGPDTQYF. CDR3 nucleotides: TGTGCCAGCAGTGGGACTAGCGGGGGGCCAGATACGCAGTATTTT.

The chain combines TRBV7-2 with TRBJ2-1; 8 bases fit TRBD2. V shed 5 bases, J shed 2 bases, and the junction held 8 bases outside the gene matches. The CDR3 runs to 16 residues. Germline loops: CDR1 SGHTA, CDR2 FQGNSA. The CDR3 nucleotides read TGTGCCAGCAGCGAGCGGGGGCGACGCGCCTACAATGAGCAGTTCTTC. It is translated as CASSERGRRAYNEQFF.

The chain employs TRBV9 and TRBJ1-2, with TRBD1 identical over 11 bases. V was clipped by 7 bases and J by 5 bases; unmatched bases: 22. Per the germline V gene, CDR1 is SGDLS and CDR2 is YYNGEE. The CDR3 has 19 amino acids. CDR3 sequence: CASQRTGGRWTNQHYGYTF. The DNA of the CDR3 is TGTGCCAGCCAAAGGACAGGGGGCCGTTGGACCAACCAGCATTATGGCTACACCTTC.

A remark on this clone: Relative to the germline gene, one junction end is altered; a read error may explain this. The J gene is TRBJ2-7, the V gene TRBV11-2, with a possible D match to TRBD1 (6 bases). Looked up from germline, CDR1 is SGHAT and CDR2 is FQNNGV. This CDR3 is 12 amino acids long. The CDR3 spells CASSLDGTHIHF. CDR3 DNA sequence: TGTGCCAGCAGCTTAGACGGGACACACATCCACTTC.

The chain uses TRBV2 and TRBJ1-2; no clear D gene. The CDR3 sequence is 14 residues long. Trimming pared 1 base from V and 8 bases from J, leaving 14 bases between. Looked up from germline, CDR1 is SNHLY and CDR2 is FYNNEI. CDR3 loop: CASSEEAVVYGYTF. CDR3 nucleotides: TGTGCCAGCAGTGAAGAAGCGGTGGTTTACGGCTACACCTTC.

This chain links TRBV11-2 with TRBJ1-1; D is uncertain. The germline V and J ends were trimmed by 5 bases and 11 bases, with 12 bases remaining between them. This CDR3 has 11 residues. In germline, CDR1 is SGHAT, CDR2 FQNNGV. The CDR3 protein is CASSPRSAAFF. The CDR3 DNA is TGTGCCAGCAGCCCTAGGTCGGCGGCTTTCTTT.